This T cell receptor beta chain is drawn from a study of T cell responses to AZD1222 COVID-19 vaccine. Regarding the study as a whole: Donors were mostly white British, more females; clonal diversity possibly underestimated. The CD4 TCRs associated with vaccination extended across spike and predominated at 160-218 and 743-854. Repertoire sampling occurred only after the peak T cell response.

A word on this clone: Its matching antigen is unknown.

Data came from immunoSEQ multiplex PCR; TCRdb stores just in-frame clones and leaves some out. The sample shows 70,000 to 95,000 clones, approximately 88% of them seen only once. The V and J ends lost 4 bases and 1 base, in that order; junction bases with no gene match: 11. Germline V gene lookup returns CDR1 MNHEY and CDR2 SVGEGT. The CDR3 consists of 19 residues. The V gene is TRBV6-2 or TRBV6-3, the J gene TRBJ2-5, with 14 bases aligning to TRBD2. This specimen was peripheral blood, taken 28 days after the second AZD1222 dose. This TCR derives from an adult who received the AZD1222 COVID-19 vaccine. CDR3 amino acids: CASSWGGTSGGYSQETQYF. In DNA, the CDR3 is TGTGCCAGCAGTTGGGGCGGGACTAGCGGGGGATACTCCCAAGAGACCCAGTACTTC.